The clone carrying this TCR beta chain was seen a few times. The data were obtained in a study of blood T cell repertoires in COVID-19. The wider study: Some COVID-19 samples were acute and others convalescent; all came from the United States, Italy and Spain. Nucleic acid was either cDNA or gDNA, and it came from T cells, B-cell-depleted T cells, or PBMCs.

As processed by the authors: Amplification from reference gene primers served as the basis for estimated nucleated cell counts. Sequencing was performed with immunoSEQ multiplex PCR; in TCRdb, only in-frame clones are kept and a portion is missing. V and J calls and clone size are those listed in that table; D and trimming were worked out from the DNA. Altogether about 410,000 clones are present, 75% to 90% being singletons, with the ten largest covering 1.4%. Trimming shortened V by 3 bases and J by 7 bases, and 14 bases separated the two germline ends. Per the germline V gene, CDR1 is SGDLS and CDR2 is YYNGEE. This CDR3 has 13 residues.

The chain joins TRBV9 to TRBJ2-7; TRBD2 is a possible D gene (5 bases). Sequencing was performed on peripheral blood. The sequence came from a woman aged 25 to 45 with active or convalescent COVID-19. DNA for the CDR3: TGTGCCAGCAGCGGAGGACTCGCTTGGGAGCAGTACTTC. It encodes CASSGGLAWEQYF.